This TCR beta chain was sequenced during a study of human T cells and chemical hapten exposure. Study background: DPC (0.01%) was patch tested on the upper back and read at 6 days. Study outcomes and limitations: Controls formed significantly fewer large CDR3 similarity clusters than expanded TCRs did. The study found that DPC sensitization did not change TCRs above 1 in 1000 frequency.

Source study methods: The median was approximately 89,000 TCRs per sample, ranging 23,224 to 690,600. TCRdb ran MiXCR on the RACE reads and lists one entry per CDR3 protein. The V and J calls reflect TCRdb's pipeline rather than the authors' work. This sample yields tens of thousands of distinct CDR3 sequences, of which 10% to 11% are seen a single time; more than 3% belongs to the top ten. This clonotype has more than one count but fewer than ten. Its antigen is not identified. The V gene lost 5 bases and the J gene lost 9 bases, with 17 bases spanning the gap. CDR1 and CDR2 (germline): GTSNPN, SVGIG (reference sequence). The CDR3 extends over 14 amino acids. The time point: patch test 3, about 24 weeks after DPC sensitization. As for treatment: therapeutic diphenylcyclopropenone sensitization with weekly scalp DPC.

Sequenced material: whole blood, taken in connection with sensitization to the hapten diphenylcyclopropenone (DPC). The receptor was isolated from a woman between 45 and 65 years old with alopecia areata. Some clones in this sample may be carry-over from other donors' samples. V is TRBV30 and J is TRBJ1-6; tentatively, D is TRBD1 (6 bases). The CDR3 reads CAWGPGAPGSPLHF. In nucleotides, the CDR3 is TGTGCCTGGGGGCCGGGGGCGCCGGGTTCACCCCTCCACTTT.